Listed below are T cell receptor beta chains from one sample, sequenced in a study of T cell responses to AZD1222 COVID-19 vaccine. Assay: immunoSEQ multiplex PCR; the TCRdb copy retains only in-frame clones and omits some. The sample yields roughly 130,000 clones, about 93% seen once. The input for sequencing was peripheral blood, taken 28 days after the second AZD1222 dose. The receptors shown here come from an adult who received the AZD1222 COVID-19 vaccine. CDR3s include the opening cysteine and the closing phenylalanine or tryptophan. A D gene is named only where the DNA matches it firmly. Expanded clones get a size class; other rows say once, few or many, or leave the size out.

TRBJ1-4	once	TRBV18	.	CASSPDRREKLFF	TGTGCCAGCTCACCCGACAGGAGGGAAAAACTGTTTTTT
TRBJ2-2	.	TRBV2	.	CASSNTGELFF	TGTGCCAGCAGTAACACCGGGGAGCTGTTTTTT
TRBJ2-1	.	TRBV4-2	.	CASSQVRTRFEQFF	TGTGCCAGCAGCCAAGTAAGGACAAGATTTGAGCAGTTCTTC
TRBJ2-5	.	TRBV4-1	.	CASSQAGPSGYQETQYF	TGCGCCAGCAGCCAAGCCGGGCCCAGCGGGTACCAAGAGACCCAGTACTTC
TRBJ1-4	.	TRBV28	.	CASSASGRANEKLFF	TGTGCCAGCAGTGCCTCAGGGCGGGCTAATGAAAAACTGTTTTTT
TRBJ1-2	.	TRBV19	.	CASSRVMGDYGYTF	TGTGCCAGTAGTAGGGTAATGGGAGACTATGGCTACACCTTC
TRBJ1-4	.	TRBV27	TRBD1	CASSPKGTGEKLFF	TGTGCCAGCAGTCCGAAGGGGACAGGGGAAAAACTGTTTTTT
TRBJ1-1	.	TRBV28	.	CASSLYATPNTEAFF	TGTGCCAGCAGTTTATATGCGACACCAAACACTGAAGCTTTCTTT
TRBJ1-3	.	TRBV5-1	.	CASSPIGNTIYF	TGCGCCAGCAGCCCGATCGGAAACACCATATATTTT
TRBJ1-1	.	TRBV18	.	CASSPSTGEGTEAFF	TGTGCCAGCTCCCCGTCAACAGGTGAGGGTACTGAAGCTTTCTTT
TRBJ1-2	.	TRBV6-5	.	CASSYGSREGYTF	TGTGCCAGCAGTTACGGATCAAGAGAAGGCTACACCTTC
TRBJ2-1	.	TRBV7-6	TRBD2	CASRLTSGKHNEQFF	TGTGCCAGCAGACTAACTAGCGGGAAACACAATGAGCAGTTCTTC
TRBJ1-5	.	TRBV7-2	.	CASSLAIGEQPQHF	TGTGCCAGCAGCTTAGCGATAGGGGAGCAGCCCCAGCATTTT
TRBJ2-3	.	TRBV2	.	CASTMDSTDTQYF	TGTGCCAGCACGATGGACAGCACAGATACGCAGTATTTT
TRBJ2-5	.	TRBV6-5	.	CASSYSRRRSQETQYF	TGTGCCAGCAGTTACTCGAGGCGCAGGTCACAAGAGACCCAGTACTTC
TRBJ1-5	.	TRBV29-1	.	CSVELGGRVHF	TGCAGCGTTGAATTGGGGGGACGGGTCCATTTT